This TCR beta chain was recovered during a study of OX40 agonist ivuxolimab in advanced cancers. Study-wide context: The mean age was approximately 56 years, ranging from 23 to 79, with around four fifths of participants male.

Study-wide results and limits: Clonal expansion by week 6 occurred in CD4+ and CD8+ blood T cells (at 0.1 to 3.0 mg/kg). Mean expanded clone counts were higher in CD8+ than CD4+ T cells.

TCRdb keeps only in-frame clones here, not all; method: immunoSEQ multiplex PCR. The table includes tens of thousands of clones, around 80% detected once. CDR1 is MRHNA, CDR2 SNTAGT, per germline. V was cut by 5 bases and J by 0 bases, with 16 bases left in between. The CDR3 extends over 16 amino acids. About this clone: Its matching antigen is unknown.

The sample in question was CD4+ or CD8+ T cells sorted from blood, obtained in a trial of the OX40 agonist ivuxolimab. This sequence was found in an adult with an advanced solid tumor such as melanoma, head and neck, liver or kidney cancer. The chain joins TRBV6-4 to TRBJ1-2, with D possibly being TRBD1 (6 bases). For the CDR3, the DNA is TGTGCCAGCAGTTTCGAAGACAGGCCGGCTAACTATGGCTACACCTTC. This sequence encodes CASSFEDRPANYGYTF.